One T cell receptor beta chain is described in this entry. Its cognate antigen is unknown. Stated time point: recipient sample about 28 days before transplant, after cytoreduction. Recipients were bled about 28 days pretransplant and at posttransplant days 30, 100, 180. This entry is derived from a study of T cell clonotyping in hematopoietic cell transplantation. Study-wide background: Pretransplant recipient samples were taken after cytoreduction. Whole-study findings and limits: Graft donor and pretransplant recipient Inverse Simpson Index values predicted broader posttransplant TCR diversity.

Looked up from germline, CDR1 is ENHRY and CDR2 is SYGVKD. Trimming cost V 0 bases and J 0 bases; bases outside gene matches: 7. The CDR3 runs to 18 residues. Sequenced by immunoSEQ multiplex PCR; TCRdb stores in-frame clones only, minus some. The data show roughly 30,000 clones, less than 85% seen once. The receptor's source is a man aged 35-49 years with acute myeloid leukemia. Some clones in this sample may be carry-over from other donors' samples. The V call is TRBV10-3, the J call TRBJ1-1, with 10 bases that match TRBD1. The starting material was peripheral blood mononuclear cells, obtained before stem cell transplant. In nucleotides, the CDR3 is TGTGCCATCAGTGAGTCGAGACAGGGGGCCCTCATGAACACTGAAGCTTTCTTT. Its translation: CAISESRQGALMNTEAFF.